The clone carrying this T cell receptor (beta chain) was detected a few times. The sample comes from a study of cytomegalovirus exposure and HLA in healthy donors. Measured with immunoSEQ multiplex PCR; TCRdb has only the in-frame clones, and not every one. The sample shows some 180,000 clones, about 81% of them seen only once. Losses at the gene ends were 1 base for V and 2 bases for J; bases not matched to a gene: 11. The CDR3 is 17 residues long. Per the germline V gene, CDR1 is GTSNPN and CDR2 is SVGIG (reference sequence). The sequenced sample was PBMCs. The receptor comes from a woman aged 30 to 39 in good health and CMV-seronegative. The J gene is TRBJ1-5, the V gene TRBV30; 7 bases match TRBD1. CDR3 nucleotides: TGTGCCTGGAGTGACAGAGAGGGGGCTTTACGCAATCAGCCCCAGCATTTT. The encoded protein is CAWSDREGALRNQPQHF. Together with reference TRBV30 and TRBJ1-5, the CDR3 gives the full variable domain: SQTIHQWPATLVQPVGSPLSLECTVEGTSNPNLYWYRQAAGRGLQLLFYSVGIGQISSEVPQNLSASRPQDRQFILSSKKLLLSDSGFYLCAWSDREGALRNQPQHFGDGTRLSIL.